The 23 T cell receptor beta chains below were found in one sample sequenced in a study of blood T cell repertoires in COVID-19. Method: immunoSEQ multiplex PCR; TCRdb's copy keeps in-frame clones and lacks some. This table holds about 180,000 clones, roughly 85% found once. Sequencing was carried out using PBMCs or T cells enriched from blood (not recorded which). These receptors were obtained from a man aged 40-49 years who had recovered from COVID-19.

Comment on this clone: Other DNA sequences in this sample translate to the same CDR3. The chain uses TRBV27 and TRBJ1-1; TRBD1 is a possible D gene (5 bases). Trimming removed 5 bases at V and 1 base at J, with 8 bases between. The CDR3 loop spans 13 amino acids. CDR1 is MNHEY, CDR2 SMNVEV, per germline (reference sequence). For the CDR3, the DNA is TGTGCCAGCAGTCTTGGACAGAACACTGAAGCTTTCTTT. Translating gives CASSLGQNTEAFF.

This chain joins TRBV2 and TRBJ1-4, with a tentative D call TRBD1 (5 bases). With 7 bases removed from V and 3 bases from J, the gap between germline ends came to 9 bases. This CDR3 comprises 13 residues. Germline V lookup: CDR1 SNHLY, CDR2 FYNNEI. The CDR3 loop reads CASTGLPNEKLFF. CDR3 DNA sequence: TGTGCCAGCACAGGGTTACCTAATGAAAAACTGTTTTTT.

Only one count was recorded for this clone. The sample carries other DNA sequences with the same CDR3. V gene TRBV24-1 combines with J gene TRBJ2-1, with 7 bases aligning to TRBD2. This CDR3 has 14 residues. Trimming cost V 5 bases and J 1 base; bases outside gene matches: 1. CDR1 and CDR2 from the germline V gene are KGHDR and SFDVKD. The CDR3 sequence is CATSGGGSYNEQFF. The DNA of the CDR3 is TGTGCCACCAGTGGCGGGGGTTCCTACAATGAGCAGTTCTTC.

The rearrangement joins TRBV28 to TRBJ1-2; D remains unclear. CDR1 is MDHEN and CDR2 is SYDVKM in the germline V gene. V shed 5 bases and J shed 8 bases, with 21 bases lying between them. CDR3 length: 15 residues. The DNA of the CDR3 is TGTGCCAGCAGTCCTCCTTTACCCGTCGCTGAGGGCTACACCTTC. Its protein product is CASSPPLPVAEGYTF.

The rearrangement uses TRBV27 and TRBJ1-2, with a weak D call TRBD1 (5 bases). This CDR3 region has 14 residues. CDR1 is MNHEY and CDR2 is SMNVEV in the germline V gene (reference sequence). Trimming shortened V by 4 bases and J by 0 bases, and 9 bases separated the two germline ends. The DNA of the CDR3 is TGTGCCAGCAGTTCGTCAGGGACTAACTATGGCTACACCTTC. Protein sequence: CASSSSGTNYGYTF.

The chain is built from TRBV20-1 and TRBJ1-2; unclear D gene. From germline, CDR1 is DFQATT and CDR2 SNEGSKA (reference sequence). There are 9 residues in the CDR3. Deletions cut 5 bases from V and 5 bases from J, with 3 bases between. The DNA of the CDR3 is TGCAGTGCTCAGTATGGCTACACCTTC. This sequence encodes CSAQYGYTF.

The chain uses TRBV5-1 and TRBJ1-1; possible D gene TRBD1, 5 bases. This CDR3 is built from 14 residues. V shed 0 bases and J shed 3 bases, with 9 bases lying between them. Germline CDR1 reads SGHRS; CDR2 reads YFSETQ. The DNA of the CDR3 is TGCGCCAGCAGCTTGGGGGGCGGGGACACTGAAGCTTTCTTT. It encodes CASSLGGGDTEAFF. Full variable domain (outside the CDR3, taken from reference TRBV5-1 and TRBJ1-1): KAGVTQTPRYLIKTRGQQVTLSCSPISGHRSVSWYQQTPGQGLQFLFEYFSETQRNKGNFPGRFSGRQFSNSRSEMNVSTLELGDSALYLCASSLGGGDTEAFFGQGTRLTVV.

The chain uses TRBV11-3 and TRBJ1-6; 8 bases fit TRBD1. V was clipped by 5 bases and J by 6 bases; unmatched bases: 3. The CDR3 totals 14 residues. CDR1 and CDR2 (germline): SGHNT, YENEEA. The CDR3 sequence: CASSRDRSNSPLHF. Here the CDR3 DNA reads TGTGCCAGCAGCAGGGACAGGAGTAATTCACCCCTCCACTTT.

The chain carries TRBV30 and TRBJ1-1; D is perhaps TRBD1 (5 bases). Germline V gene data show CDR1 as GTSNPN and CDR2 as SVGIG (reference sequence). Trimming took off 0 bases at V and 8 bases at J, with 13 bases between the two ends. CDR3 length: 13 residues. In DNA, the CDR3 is TGTGCCTGGAGTGTCCTTGGGGGGGTCGAAGCTTTCTTT. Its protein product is CAWSVLGGVEAFF.

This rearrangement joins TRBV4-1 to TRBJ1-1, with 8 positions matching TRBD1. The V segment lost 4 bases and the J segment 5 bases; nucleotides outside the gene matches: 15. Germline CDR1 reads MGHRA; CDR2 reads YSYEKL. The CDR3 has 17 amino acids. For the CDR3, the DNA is TGCGCCAGCAGCCCACGATCGGTGGCTACAGGGGGAACTGAAGCTTTCTTT. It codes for CASSPRSVATGGTEAFF.

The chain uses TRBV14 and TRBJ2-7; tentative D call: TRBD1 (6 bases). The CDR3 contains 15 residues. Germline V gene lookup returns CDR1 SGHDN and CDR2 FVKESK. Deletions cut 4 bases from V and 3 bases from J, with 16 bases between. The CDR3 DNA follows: TGTGCCAGCAGCCGCGGACAGACCCTATTCTACGAGCAGTACTTC. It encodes CASSRGQTLFYEQYF.

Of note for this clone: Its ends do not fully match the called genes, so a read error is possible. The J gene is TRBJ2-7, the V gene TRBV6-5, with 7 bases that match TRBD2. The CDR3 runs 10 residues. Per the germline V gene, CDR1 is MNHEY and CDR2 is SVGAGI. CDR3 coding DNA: TGTGCCAGCAGTTACCTTGCGGGAGACTTC. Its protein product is CASSYLAGDF.

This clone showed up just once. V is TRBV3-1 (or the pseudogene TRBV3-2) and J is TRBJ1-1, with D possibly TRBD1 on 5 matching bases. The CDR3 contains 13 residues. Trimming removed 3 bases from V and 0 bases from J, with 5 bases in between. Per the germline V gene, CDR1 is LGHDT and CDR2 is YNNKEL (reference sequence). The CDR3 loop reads CASSQDMNTEAFF. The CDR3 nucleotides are TGTGCCAGCAGCCAGGACATGAACACTGAAGCTTTCTTT.

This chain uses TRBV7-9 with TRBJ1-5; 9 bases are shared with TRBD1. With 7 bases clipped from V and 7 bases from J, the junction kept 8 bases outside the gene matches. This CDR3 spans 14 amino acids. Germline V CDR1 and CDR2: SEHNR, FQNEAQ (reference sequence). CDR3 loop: CASTSGTGLQPQHF. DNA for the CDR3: TGTGCCAGCACCTCCGGGACAGGGTTGCAGCCCCAGCATTTT.

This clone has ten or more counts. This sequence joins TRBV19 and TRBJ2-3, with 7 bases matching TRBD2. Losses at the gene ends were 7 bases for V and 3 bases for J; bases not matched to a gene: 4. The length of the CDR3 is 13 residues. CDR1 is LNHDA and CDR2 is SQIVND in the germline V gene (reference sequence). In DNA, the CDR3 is TGTGCCAGTAACGTCGGGAGGACAGATACGCAGTATTTT. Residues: CASNVGRTDTQYF.

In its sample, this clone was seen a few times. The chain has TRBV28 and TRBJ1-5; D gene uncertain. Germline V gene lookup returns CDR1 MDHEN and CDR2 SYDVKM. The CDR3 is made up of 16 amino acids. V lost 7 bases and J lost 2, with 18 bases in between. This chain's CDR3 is CASKSAGLRGNQPQHF. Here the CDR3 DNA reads TGTGCCAGCAAGAGTGCGGGCCTAAGGGGCAATCAGCCCCAGCATTTT.

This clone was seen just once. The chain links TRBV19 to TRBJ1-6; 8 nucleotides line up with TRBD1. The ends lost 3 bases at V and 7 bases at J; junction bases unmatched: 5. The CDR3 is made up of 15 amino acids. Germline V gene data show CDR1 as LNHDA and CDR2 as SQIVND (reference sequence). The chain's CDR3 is CASSIGQGGNSPLHF. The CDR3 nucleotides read TGTGCCAGTAGTATCGGACAGGGTGGGAATTCACCCCTCCACTTT.

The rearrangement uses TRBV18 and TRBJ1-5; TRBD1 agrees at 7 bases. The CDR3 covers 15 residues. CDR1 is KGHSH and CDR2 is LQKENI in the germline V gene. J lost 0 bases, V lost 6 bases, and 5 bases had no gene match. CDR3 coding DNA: TGTGCCAGCTCGGCCGGGACAGATAGCAATCAGCCCCAGCATTTT. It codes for CASSAGTDSNQPQHF.

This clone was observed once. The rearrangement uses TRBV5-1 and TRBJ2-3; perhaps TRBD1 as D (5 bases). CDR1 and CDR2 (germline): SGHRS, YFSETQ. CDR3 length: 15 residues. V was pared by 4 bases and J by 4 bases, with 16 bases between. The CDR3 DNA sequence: TGCGCCAGCAGCCCTAGTAAGGGGATTCCAGATACGCAGTATTTT. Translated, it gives CASSPSKGIPDTQYF.

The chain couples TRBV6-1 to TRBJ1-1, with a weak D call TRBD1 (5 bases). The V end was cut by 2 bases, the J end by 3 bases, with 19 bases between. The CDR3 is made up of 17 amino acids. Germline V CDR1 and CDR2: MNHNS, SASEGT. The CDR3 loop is CASSERGRSTSYTEAFF. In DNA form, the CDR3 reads TGTGCCAGCAGTGAAAGGGGCAGGTCGACTTCATACACTGAAGCTTTCTTT.

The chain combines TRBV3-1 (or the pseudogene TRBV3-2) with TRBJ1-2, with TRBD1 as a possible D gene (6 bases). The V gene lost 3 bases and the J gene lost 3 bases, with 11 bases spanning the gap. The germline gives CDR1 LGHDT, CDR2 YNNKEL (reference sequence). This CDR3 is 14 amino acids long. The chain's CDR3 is CASSHRTADYGYTF. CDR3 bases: TGTGCCAGCAGCCACAGGACAGCTGACTATGGCTACACCTTC.

The CDR3 region has the DNA TGTGCCAGTAGTATAACCCACCAACCGAGACAGGGTAGCAATCAGCCCCAGCATTTT. Translating it yields CASSITHQPRQGSNQPQHF. The gene calls are TRBV19 and TRBJ1-5; 7 positions match TRBD1. The V gene end was trimmed by 2 bases and the J gene end by 0 bases; junction bases not matched to a gene: 13. The CDR3 consists of 19 residues. Germline CDR1 is LNHDA and CDR2 is SQIVND (reference sequence).

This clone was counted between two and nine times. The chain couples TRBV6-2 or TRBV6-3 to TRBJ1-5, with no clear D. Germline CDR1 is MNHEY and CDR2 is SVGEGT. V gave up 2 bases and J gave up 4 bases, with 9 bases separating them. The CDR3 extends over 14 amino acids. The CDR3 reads CASSYTSTNQPQHF. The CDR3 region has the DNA TGTGCCAGCAGTTACACGTCAACAAATCAGCCCCAGCATTTT.